This T cell receptor (beta chain) originates from a study of T cell responses to AZD1222 COVID-19 vaccine. Study-wide context: Doses given second, at about 4 or about 12 weeks, were pooled. Study outcomes and limitations: Clonal diversity was possibly underestimated, and white British individuals and females predominated among donors. Sampling captured repertoires only after the peak T cell response. Regions 160-218 and 743-854 held dominance among vaccine-associated CD4 TCRs, which spanned spike.

TCRdb's copy holds only in-frame clones and misses some; the assay was immunoSEQ multiplex PCR. This table has approximately 140,000 clones, around 94% appearing once. The V gene's germline CDR1 is SQVTM and CDR2 ANQGSEA. V shed 7 bases and J shed 0 bases, with 12 bases lying between them. CDR3 length: 13 residues. Concerning this clone: What it binds is not known.

This chain uses TRBV29-1 with TRBJ1-1; possibly TRBD1 for D (5 bases). The sequence derives from an adult in good health. This specimen was peripheral blood, taken on day 0 of AZD1222 vaccination. CDR3 sequence: CSAADNMNTEAFF. The CDR3 nucleotides are TGCAGCGCCGCGGACAACATGAACACTGAAGCTTTCTTT.